This T cell receptor beta chain was sequenced in a study of regulatory T cells in long-lasting Graves disease. Study at large: Graves' patients (newly diagnosed) had been on antithyroid drugs under 3 months. The study, taken as a whole, reports: Persistent disease was associated with favored TRBV28 usage and with favored use of TRBJ1-2 and TRBJ2-5.

The germline V and J ends were trimmed by 6 bases and 6 bases, with 11 bases remaining between them. The length of the CDR3 is 13 residues. This clonotype occurred many times. The antigen is undetermined. Stated time point: newly diagnosed GD, antithyroid drugs for less than 3 months. The TCR library was made from RNA extracted from PBMCs. Both iRepertoire HTBI primers and Arm-PCR of CDR3 regions were used to build the TCR beta libraries. MiXCR, applied by TCRdb to the multiplex PCR reads, yields one record per CDR3 protein. The table includes about 240,000 distinct CDR3 sequences, 20% to 25% detected once.

The J gene is TRBJ2-2, the V gene TRBV12-3 or TRBV12-4; tentative D call: TRBD1 (6 bases). The sequence was collected from a female donor with Graves disease. The source was peripheral blood mononuclear cells (PBMCs), collected at new diagnosis, from a patient treated with antithyroid drugs. CDR3 bases: TGTGCCAGCAGCCAAACAGGGTCCGGGGAGCTGTTTTTT. It translates to CASSQTGSGELFF.